These T cell receptor beta chains were read from a single sample in a study of human T cells and chemical hapten exposure. TCRdb reanalysed the RACE reads using MiXCR and keeps one entry per CDR3 protein. This sample carries 250,000 to 300,000 distinct CDR3 sequences, over 7.5% of them seen once, and the ten largest clones take about 1.1%. The sequenced sample was whole blood, obtained in connection with sensitization to the hapten diphenylcyclopropenone (DPC). Receptors were obtained from a man aged 18 to 30 with alopecia areata. Some clones in this sample may be carry-over from other donors' samples. Both conserved end residues are part of each CDR3. D genes are given only for firm matches. Part of the rows lack a size; the others show once, few, many or a class for expanded clones.

TRBV10-2	TRBJ1-5	few	.	TGCGCCAGCAGAAGGGGGTCCCGTATTCAGCCCCAGCATTTT	CASRRGSRIQPQHF
TRBV7-2	TRBJ2-5	many	TRBD2	TGTGCCAGCAGCTTAACTAGCGGGGAAGAGACCCAGTACTTC	CASSLTSGEETQYF
TRBV28	TRBJ2-1	few	TRBD2	TGTGCCAGCAGCCCGAGGGGCGGGGGGGCCTACAATGAGCAGTTCTTC	CASSPRGGGAYNEQFF
TRBV10-3	TRBJ1-2	few	.	TGTGCCATCAGTGAGGGCCTGATCTATGGCTACACCTTC	CAISEGLIYGYTF
TRBV11-2	TRBJ2-3	many	.	TGTGCCAGCAGCCCCCTCTTCGGGGAGCAACCAGATACGCAGTATTTT	CASSPLFGEQPDTQYF
TRBV7-3	TRBJ1-6	many	.	TGTGCCAGCAGCATGGGAGAAAGATCACCCCTCCACTTT	CASSMGERSPLHF
TRBV25-1	TRBJ1-6	many	.	TGTGCCAGCAGTCTGGGAAATAATTCACCCCTCCACTTT	CASSLGNNSPLHF
TRBV20-1	TRBJ2-3	few	TRBD2	TGCAGTGCCGGGACTAGCGGAGCTAGCACAGATACGCAGTATTTT	CSAGTSGASTDTQYF
TRBV21-1	TRBJ1-5	.	.	TGTGCCAGCAGCAATATGGGGGTAAGCAATCAGCCCCAGCATTTT	CASSNMGVSNQPQHF
TRBV7-9	TRBJ1-5	few	TRBD1	TGTGCCAGCAGCGCAGGGGGTCAGCCCCAGCATTTT	CASSAGGQPQHF
TRBV25-1	TRBJ2-4	.	.	TGTGCCAGCAGTGAATATATGGGATCAGGCGATTCCAAAAACATTCAGTACTTC	CASSEYMGSGDSKNIQYF
TRBV6-5	TRBJ1-4	few	TRBD1	TGTGCCAGCAGAGGACAGGGCCGTAATGAAAAACTGTTTTTT	CASRGQGRNEKLFF
TRBV7-8	TRBJ2-5	.	.	TGTGCCAGCAGCTCCAGTCAGACCCAGTACTTC	CASSSSQTQYF
TRBV9	TRBJ2-2	.	.	TGTGCCAGCAGCGTAATGCAGGGGAACACCGGGGAGCTGTTTTTT	CASSVMQGNTGELFF
TRBV7-9	TRBJ1-1	.	.	TGTGCCAGCAGCCCCCGCGCAGGAGAGATGAACACTGAAGCTTTCTTT	CASSPRAGEMNTEAFF
TRBV14	TRBJ1-1	few	.	TGTGCCAGCAGCCTTATACAAGTTACAGGGCGGCTACTACATGAAGCTTTCTTT	CASSLIQVTGRLLHEAFF
TRBV6-6	TRBJ2-3	.	.	TGTGCCAGCAACTCCGGACGGGGGTTCACAGATACGCAGTATTTT	CASNSGRGFTDTQYF
TRBV12-3/TRBV12-4	TRBJ1-2	few	.	TGTGCCAGCAGCCCCGGGACCCATACTCCCTACACCTTC	CASSPGTHTPYTF
TRBV12-3/TRBV12-4	TRBJ2-1	.	.	TGTGCCAGCACTGCTAGCTTGTCCAATGAGCAGTTCTTC	CASTASLSNEQFF
TRBV2	TRBJ2-1	.	TRBD2	TGTGCCAGCAGAGTCGGGGGGACCTACAATGAGCAGTTCTTC	CASRVGGTYNEQFF
TRBV28	TRBJ2-2	.	.	TGTGCCAGCAGTCAACATAGCGTAAACACCGGGGAGCTGTTTTTT	CASSQHSVNTGELFF
TRBV29-1	TRBJ1-2	.	.	TGCAGCGTTGAATTTCGCAGGACCTATGGCTACACCTTC	CSVEFRRTYGYTF
TRBV10-1	TRBJ2-1	many	.	TGCGCCAGCAGCGAGGGAAGTTCCTACAATGAGCAGTTCTTC	CASSEGSSYNEQFF
TRBV6-5	TRBJ1-2	few	.	TGTGCCAGCAGTTACGCGGGTCGCGACTACACCTTC	CASSYAGRDYTF
TRBV10-3	TRBJ2-5	few	TRBD2	TGTGCCATCAGTGAGTCAACTAGCGGAGTGGTCCAAGAGACCCAGTACTTC	CAISESTSGVVQETQYF
TRBV7-2	TRBJ2-1	.	TRBD2	TGTGCCAGCAGCCTCTCACTAGCGGCCGCCTACAATGAGCAGTTCTTC	CASSLSLAAAYNEQFF
TRBV28	TRBJ1-1	.	.	TGTGCCAGCAGTTTCGGGGCCGAGACAGTGATGAACACTGAAGCTTTCTTT	CASSFGAETVMNTEAFF
TRBV5-6	TRBJ2-4	few	.	TGTGCCAGCAGCTCTACAGGTCGACAAGCCAAAAACATTCAGTACTTC	CASSSTGRQAKNIQYF
TRBV7-9	TRBJ1-6	few	.	TGTGCCAGCAGCTCCGGGTACCGACGCCTAGGGGATAATTCACCCCTCCACTTT	CASSSGYRRLGDNSPLHF
TRBV10-3	TRBJ2-5	many	TRBD2	TGTGCCATCAGTGAACCCCCGGGGGAGGGCCAAGAGACCCAGTACTTC	CAISEPPGEGQETQYF
TRBV12-3/TRBV12-4	TRBJ2-1	.	TRBD2	TGTGCCAGCAGCCCAGGGGCTAGCGGGGGTTCCTACAATGAGCAGTTCTTC	CASSPGASGGSYNEQFF
TRBV15	TRBJ2-1	few	TRBD1	TGTGCCACCAGCAGAGATCGGGGACAGGCAAACAATGAGCAGTTCTTC	CATSRDRGQANNEQFF
TRBV27	TRBJ2-1	.	.	TGTGCCAGCAGTCCGCGCCGGGACGCCGATGAGCAGTTCTTC	CASSPRRDADEQFF
TRBV9	TRBJ1-6	many	.	TGTGCCAGCAGCCCCCGGGCCAATAATTCACCCCTCCACTTT	CASSPRANNSPLHF
TRBV5-4	TRBJ2-3	.	TRBD1	TGTGCCAGCAGCATGGGACAGGGAGGGTCAGATACGCAGTATTTT	CASSMGQGGSDTQYF
TRBV20-1	TRBJ2-4	.	.	TGCAGTGCGCCTAGCCAAAACATTCAGTACTTC	CSAPSQNIQYF
TRBV10-2	TRBJ2-2	.	.	TGCGCCAGCAGTGATCACAGAAGGAACACCGGGGAGCTGTTTTTT	CASSDHRRNTGELFF
TRBV29-1	TRBJ1-1	few	.	TGCAGCGTTGAAGAACCGCGGGGAGAGCGCGAAGCTTTCTTT	CSVEEPRGEREAFF
TRBV24-1	TRBJ2-5	.	TRBD2	TGTGCCACCAGTGATTTATCTAGCGGGGGAGAGACCCAGTACTTC	CATSDLSSGGETQYF
TRBV6-5	TRBJ2-7	few	.	TGTGCCAGCATCAGCCGGGACGATCGCTCCTACGAGCAGTACTTC	CASISRDDRSYEQYF
TRBV20-1	TRBJ2-1	few	TRBD2	TGCAGTGCGACTTCTGGGCCTAGCGGGGGAAGCGGGCAGTTCTTC	CSATSGPSGGSGQFF
TRBV27	TRBJ2-1	few	.	TGTGCCAGCAGTTTTTCTAGACAGGACAATGAGCAGTTCTTC	CASSFSRQDNEQFF
TRBV29-1	TRBJ2-7	few	.	TGCAGCGTCCGGGGTGTTTTAGCTTACGAGCAGTACTTC	CSVRGVLAYEQYF
TRBV6-2/TRBV6-3	TRBJ2-1	many	TRBD1	TGTGCCAGCAGTGACAGACAGGGGAAGAATGAGCAGTTCTTC	CASSDRQGKNEQFF
TRBV2	TRBJ2-5	.	.	TGTGCCAGCAGACCCGACAGGATTCAAGGGGAGACCCAGTACTTC	CASRPDRIQGETQYF
TRBV20-1	TRBJ1-1	.	.	TGCAGTGCTAGAGCCATGGGGGGAAGTACTGAAGCTTTCTTT	CSARAMGGSTEAFF
TRBV6-2/TRBV6-3	TRBJ1-2	few	.	TGTGCCAGCAGCCCCAGGAGGGTCTCTAACTATGGCTACACCTTC	CASSPRRVSNYGYTF
TRBV20-1	TRBJ2-7	few	.	TGCAGTGCTCCGGGACTCTCCTACTCCTACGAGCAGTACTTC	CSAPGLSYSYEQYF